This record covers a single T cell receptor (beta chain). The data belong to a study of blood T cell repertoires in COVID-19. Study background: Donors in the United States, Italy and Spain gave samples during acute or convalescent COVID-19.

Original data processing: It was from reference gene primer amplification that nucleated cell counts were estimated. The repertoire was sequenced with immunoSEQ multiplex PCR; TCRdb's copy has only in-frame clones and lacks some. The V and J calls and clone size are taken from that table; D and trimming were inferred from the DNA. Here the sample spans about 150,000 clones, over 75% being singletons. This receptor was identified in a woman in her forties with acute or convalescent COVID-19. The source material was peripheral blood.

CDR3 loop: CASSLGAARGTDTQYF. CDR3 DNA sequence: TGTGCCAGCAGCTTGGGAGCAGCGCGGGGCACAGATACGCAGTATTTT. V usage is TRBV5-8 and J usage is TRBJ2-3; perhaps TRBD2 as D (5 bases). V dropped 0 bases and J dropped 1 base, with 12 bases sitting between them. The CDR3 contains 16 residues. Germline V lookup: CDR1 SGHTS, CDR2 YDEGEE.